The 6 T cell receptor beta chains below all came from one sample that was sequenced in a study of blood T cell repertoires in COVID-19. The repertoire was sequenced with immunoSEQ multiplex PCR; TCRdb's copy has only in-frame clones and lacks some. The sample contains about 290,000 clones, about 90% of which appear only once. Sequenced sample: peripheral blood. The receptors stem from a woman aged 25 to 39 with COVID-19, enrolled during active disease.

The V call is TRBV18, the J call TRBJ1-1; D possibly corresponds to TRBD1 (6 bases). In germline, CDR1 is KGHSH, CDR2 LQKENI. There are 15 residues in the CDR3. With 5 bases removed from V and 1 base from J, the gap between germline ends came to 14 bases. The CDR3 protein is CASSASQGPNTEAFF. The CDR3 nucleotides read TGTGCCAGCTCAGCATCTCAGGGGCCGAACACTGAAGCTTTCTTT.

This clone was counted once. This chain joins TRBV6-6 and TRBJ2-2; 7 nucleotides line up with TRBD1. The V gene's germline CDR1 is MNHNY and CDR2 SVGAGI (reference sequence). This CDR3 has 14 residues. Trimming cost V 8 bases and J 0 bases; bases outside gene matches: 3. DNA for the CDR3: TGTGCCAGCGGTACAGGGGCGAACACCGGGGAGCTGTTTTTT. This gives the protein CASGTGANTGELFF.

This chain connects TRBV5-1 to TRBJ2-3; D remains unclear. CDR3 length: 12 residues. Germline loops: CDR1 SGHRS, CDR2 YFSETQ. Trimming pared 3 bases from V and 2 bases from J, leaving 4 bases between. CDR3 in amino acids: CASSSVTDTQYF. The CDR3 DNA reads as TGCGCCAGCAGCTCCGTCACAGATACGCAGTATTTT.

A remark on this clone: This specimen includes other DNA sequences encoding the same CDR3. The chain uses TRBV19 and TRBJ1-1; maybe TRBD1 (6 bases). V dropped 3 bases and J dropped 8 bases, with 13 bases sitting between them. CDR1 and CDR2 from the germline V gene are LNHDA and SQIVND (reference sequence). CDR3 length: 13 residues. The CDR3 spells CASSIVTGSEAFF. As DNA, the CDR3 is TGTGCCAGTAGTATCGTCACAGGGTCAGAAGCTTTCTTT.

The chain couples TRBV3-1 (or the pseudogene TRBV3-2) to TRBJ2-5, with 7 nucleotides matching TRBD2. The V and J ends lost 4 bases and 4 bases, in that order; junction bases with no gene match: 6. CDR3 length: 14 amino acids. The germline gives CDR1 LGHDT, CDR2 YNNKEL (reference sequence). The chain's CDR3 is CASSPRDYPETQYF. The CDR3, as DNA: TGTGCCAGCAGCCCTCGGGACTATCCAGAGACCCAGTACTTC.

This clone was picked up a small number of times. The V and J genes are TRBV7-9 and TRBJ2-5; 12 bases match TRBD2. Germline trimming cut 4 bases from V and 3 bases from J; bases unmatched to any gene: 9. The V gene's germline CDR1 is SEHNR and CDR2 FQNEAQ (reference sequence). There are 17 residues in the CDR3. The CDR3 DNA is TGTGCCAGCAGCTCCGCCCGCTGGACTAGCGGGAAAGAGACCCAGTACTTC. It yields the protein CASSSARWTSGKETQYF.